Presented here are 3 T cell receptor beta chains from one specimen sequenced in a study of blood T cell repertoires in COVID-19. The assay was immunoSEQ multiplex PCR, and TCRdb's table has in-frame clones only and misses some. This sample has tens of thousands of clones, with around 88% found just once. Source material: peripheral blood. Source of these receptors: a human donor with active COVID-19. The donor label of this sample is uncertain.

This clone is categorized as medium-sized. The V call is TRBV2, the J call TRBJ2-3; no clear D. Trimming took 7 bases from V and 4 from J, leaving 12 bases between them. This CDR3 spans 13 amino acids. Germline CDR1 reads SNHLY; CDR2 reads FYNNEI. CDR3 amino acids: CASTLPPADTQYF. The CDR3, as DNA: TGTGCCAGCACCCTCCCCCCCGCAGATACGCAGTATTTT.

V gene TRBV10-3 combines with J gene TRBJ2-1, with D maybe TRBD2 (6 bases). This CDR3 region has 15 residues. Per germline, CDR1 ENHRY and CDR2 SYGVKD. V was pared by 7 bases and J by 5 bases, with 18 bases between. In DNA, the CDR3 is TGTGCCATCACCATAACGGGACTGGAAAACAATGAGCAGTTCTTC. Its protein product is CAITITGLENNEQFF.

This clone has only one observation. The chain employs TRBV28 and TRBJ2-3; 7 bases line up with TRBD2. V lost 6 bases and J lost 3; bases outside the gene matches: 9. CDR1 and CDR2 (germline): MDHEN, SYDVKM. The CDR3 sequence is 15 residues long. The CDR3 region has the DNA TGTGCCAGCAGACCCCCTAGCGGAACAACAGATACGCAGTATTTT. Translating gives CASRPPSGTTDTQYF.